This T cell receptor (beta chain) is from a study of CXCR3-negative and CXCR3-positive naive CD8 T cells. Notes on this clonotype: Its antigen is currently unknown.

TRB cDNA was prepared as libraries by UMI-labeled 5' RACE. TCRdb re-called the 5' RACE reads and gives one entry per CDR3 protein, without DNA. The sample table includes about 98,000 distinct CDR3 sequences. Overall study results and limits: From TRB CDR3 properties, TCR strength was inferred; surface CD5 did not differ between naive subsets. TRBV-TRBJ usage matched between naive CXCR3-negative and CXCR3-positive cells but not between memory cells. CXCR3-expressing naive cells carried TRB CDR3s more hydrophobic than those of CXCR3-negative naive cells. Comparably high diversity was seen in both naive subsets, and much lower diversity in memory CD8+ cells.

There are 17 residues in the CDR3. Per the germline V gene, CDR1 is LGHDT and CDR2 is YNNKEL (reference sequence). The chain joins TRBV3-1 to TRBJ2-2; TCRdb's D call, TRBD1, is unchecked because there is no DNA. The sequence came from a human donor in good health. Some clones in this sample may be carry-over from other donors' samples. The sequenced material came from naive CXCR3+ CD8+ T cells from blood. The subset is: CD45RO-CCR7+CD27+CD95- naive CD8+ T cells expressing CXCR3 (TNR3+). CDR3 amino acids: CASSQGSWGPPGGELFF.